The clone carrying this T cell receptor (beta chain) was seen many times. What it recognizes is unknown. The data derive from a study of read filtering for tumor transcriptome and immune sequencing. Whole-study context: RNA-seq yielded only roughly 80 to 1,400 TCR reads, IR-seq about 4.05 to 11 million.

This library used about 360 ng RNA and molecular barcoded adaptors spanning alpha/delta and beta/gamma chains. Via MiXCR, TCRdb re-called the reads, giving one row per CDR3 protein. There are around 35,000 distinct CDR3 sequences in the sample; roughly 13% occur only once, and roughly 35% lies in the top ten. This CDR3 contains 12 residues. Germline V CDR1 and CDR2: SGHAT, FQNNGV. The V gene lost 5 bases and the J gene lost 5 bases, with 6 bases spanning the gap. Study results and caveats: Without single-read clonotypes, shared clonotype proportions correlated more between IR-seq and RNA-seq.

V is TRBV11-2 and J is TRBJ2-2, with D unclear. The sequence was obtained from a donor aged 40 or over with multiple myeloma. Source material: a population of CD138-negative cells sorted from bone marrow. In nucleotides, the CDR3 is TGTGCCAGCAGCCTAGGAACCGGGGAGCTGTTTTTT. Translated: CASSLGTGELFF.